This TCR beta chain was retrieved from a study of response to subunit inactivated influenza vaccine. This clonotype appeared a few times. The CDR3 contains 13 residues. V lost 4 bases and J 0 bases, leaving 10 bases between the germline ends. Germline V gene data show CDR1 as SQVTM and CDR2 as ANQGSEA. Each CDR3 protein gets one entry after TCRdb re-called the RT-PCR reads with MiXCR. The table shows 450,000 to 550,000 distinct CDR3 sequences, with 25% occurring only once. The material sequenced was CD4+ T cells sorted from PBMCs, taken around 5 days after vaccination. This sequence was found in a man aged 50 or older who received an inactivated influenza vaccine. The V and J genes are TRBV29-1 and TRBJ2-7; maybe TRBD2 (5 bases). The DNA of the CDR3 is TGCAGCGTTGTAGTCAGCGGCTCCTACGAGCAGTACTTC. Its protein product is CSVVVSGSYEQYF.